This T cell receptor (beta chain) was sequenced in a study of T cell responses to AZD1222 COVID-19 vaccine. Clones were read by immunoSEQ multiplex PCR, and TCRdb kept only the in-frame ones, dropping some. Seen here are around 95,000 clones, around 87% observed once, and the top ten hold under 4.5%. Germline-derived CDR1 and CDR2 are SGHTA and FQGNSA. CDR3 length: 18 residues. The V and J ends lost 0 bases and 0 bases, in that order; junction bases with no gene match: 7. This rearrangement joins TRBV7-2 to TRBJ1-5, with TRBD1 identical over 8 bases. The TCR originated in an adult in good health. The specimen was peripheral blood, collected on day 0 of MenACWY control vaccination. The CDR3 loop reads CASSLAGTGPYSNQPQHF. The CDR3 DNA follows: TGTGCCAGCAGCTTAGCCGGGACAGGACCTTATAGCAATCAGCCCCAGCATTTT.